Sequencing of this TCR beta chain was carried out in a study of blood T cell repertoires in COVID-19. About the study: T cells, B-cell-depleted T cells, or PBMCs provided the cDNA or gDNA that served as material.

Patients in Seattle were enrolled during active infection, then followed longitudinally. Trimming took 3 bases from V and 6 from J; bases not matched to a gene: 7. Germline V CDR1 and CDR2: SGHRS, YFSETQ. This CDR3 comprises 15 residues. TCRdb's copy holds only in-frame clones and misses some; the assay was immunoSEQ multiplex PCR. The table lists 300,000 to 400,000 clones, 80% to 90% of them singletons. The sequencing sample was made of peripheral blood. The chain has TRBV5-1 and TRBJ2-7; TRBD2 aligns across 12 bases. This TCR was recovered from a man aged 30 to 39 with COVID-19, enrolled during active disease. CDR3 in DNA: TGCGCCAGCAGCTCCCTTTTGACTAGCGGGGGCGAGCAGTACTTC. Translated, it gives CASSSLLTSGGEQYF. Based on the CDR3 plus reference TRBV5-1 and TRBJ2-7, the full variable domain is KAGVTQTPRYLIKTRGQQVTLSCSPISGHRSVSWYQQTPGQGLQFLFEYFSETQRNKGNFPGRFSGRQFSNSRSEMNVSTLELGDSALYLCASSSLLTSGGEQYFGPGTRLTVT.